This is a list of T cell receptor beta chains from one sample in a study of vaccination effects on CD4 cells after COVID-19. The method was immunoSEQ multiplex PCR; TCRdb's version includes in-frame clones alone and lacks a portion of them. The data contain approximately 74,000 clones, approximately 72% of them singletons. For these receptors, no antigen is known. The specimen comprised CD4+ T cells from PBMCs cultured with HCoV-NL63 spike peptides, sampled before COVID-19 vaccination. The receptor source for this set is a human donor who received a COVID-19 vaccine. Both conserved end residues are part of each CDR3. The order of the fields is CDR3 length, V gene, J gene, clone size, CDR3 protein. Rows give clone size only sometimes, using once, few, many, or a class for an expanded clone.

>17|TRBV5-1|TRBJ2-1|.
CASSPIVASGGGNEQFF
>16|TRBV7-9|TRBJ2-1|.
CASSSRTRDTRNEQFF
>16|TRBV29-1|TRBJ2-5|.
CSHAGRGGGRQETQYF
>13|TRBV7-2|TRBJ1-5|few
CASSPRGNQPQHF
>14|TRBV10-3|TRBJ2-3|.
CAISESTVTDTQYF
>17|TRBV2|TRBJ2-5|once
CASSGRAGGARRETQYF
>16|TRBV7-8|TRBJ2-5|.
CASSPYRGPGRETQYF
>16|TRBV7-2|TRBJ2-2|.
CASSAQGGLFPGELFF
>14|TRBV6-2/TRBV6-3|TRBJ2-1|.
CASSSSGGATEQFF
>15|TRBV7-3|TRBJ2-2|.
CASSLGLAGTGELFF
>15|TRBV18|TRBJ2-5|.
CASSRGEPIQETQYF